This passage covers 21 T cell receptor beta chains from one sample sequenced in a study of blood T cell repertoires in COVID-19. The repertoire was sequenced with immunoSEQ multiplex PCR; TCRdb's copy has only in-frame clones and lacks some. The sample records some 300,000 clones, around 89% being singletons. Sequenced: PBMCs or T cells enriched from blood (not recorded which). The receptors here all came from a woman aged 40-49 years who had recovered from COVID-19.

V is TRBV10-1 and J is TRBJ2-1; perhaps TRBD1 as D (5 bases). This CDR3 region has 14 residues. Trimming took 7 bases from V and 8 from J, leaving 18 bases between them. Germline V gene lookup returns CDR1 WNHNN and CDR2 SYGVQD (reference sequence). The CDR3 coding sequence is TGCGCCAGCAAGGGAAAGGGGTCTATACATGAGCAGTTCTTC. This gives the protein CASKGKGSIHEQFF.

In its sample, this clone was seen a few times. The V gene is TRBV20-1, the J gene TRBJ1-1; no definite D call. The CDR3 has 10 residues. Germline assignment: CDR1 DFQATT and CDR2 SNEGSKA (reference sequence). In nucleotides, the CDR3 is TGCCGTACTGATGTCACTGAAGCTTTCTTT. Encoded protein: CRTDVTEAFF.

This clone appeared a single time. The chain joins TRBV7-8 to TRBJ1-6; 7 nucleotides line up with TRBD1. The V gene's germline CDR1 is SGHVS and CDR2 FQNEAQ. Trimming removed 5 bases from V and 10 bases from J; junction bases left unmatched: 11. The CDR3 length is 15 residues. CDR3 bases: TGTGCCAGCAGCGAACAGGGGAAAGGGAGCTCACCCCTCCACTTT. Translation: CASSEQGKGSSPLHF.

In this sample, this clone turned up once. The chain joins TRBV5-4 to TRBJ1-1, with a weak D call TRBD1 (6 bases). This CDR3 is built from 15 residues. Trimming took off 4 bases at V and 1 base at J, with 14 bases between the two ends. The germline V gene has CDR1 SGHNT and CDR2 YYREEE (reference sequence). The CDR3 DNA follows: TGTGCCAGCAGCGTGACAGGTCTGGGGAACACTGAAGCTTTCTTT. Translating it yields CASSVTGLGNTEAFF.

V gene TRBV4-1 combines with J gene TRBJ1-2, with D unresolved. Germline V CDR1 and CDR2: MGHRA, YSYEKL. V shed 1 base and J shed 0 bases, with 3 bases lying between them. The CDR3 is 13 amino acids. The CDR3 protein is CASSQASNYGYTF. CDR3 nucleotide sequence: TGCGCCAGCAGCCAAGCCTCTAACTATGGCTACACCTTC.

This clone appeared a single time. The chain is built from TRBV14 and TRBJ1-5, with a possible D match to TRBD1 (5 bases). CDR3 length: 13 residues. Germline CDR1 SGHDN, CDR2 FVKESK. Trimming took off 4 bases at V and 6 bases at J, with 10 bases between the two ends. The CDR3 spells CASSPGGGQPQHF. The CDR3 region has the DNA TGTGCCAGCAGCCCCGGGGGGGGTCAGCCCCAGCATTTT.

This rearrangement joins TRBV28 to TRBJ1-4; 7 bases are a match to TRBD1. CDR3 size: 13 residues. CDR1 is MDHEN and CDR2 is SYDVKM in the germline V gene. Trimming cost V 8 bases and J 4 bases; bases outside gene matches: 4. CDR3 sequence reads: CASGTEVNEKLFF. The CDR3 region has the DNA TGTGCCAGCGGGACAGAAGTTAATGAAAAACTGTTTTTT.

The rearrangement uses TRBV29-1 and TRBJ2-1; 10 bases are shared with TRBD2. The V gene's germline CDR1 is SQVTM and CDR2 ANQGSEA. This CDR3 is built from 19 residues. The ends lost 2 bases at V and 7 bases at J; junction bases unmatched: 20. CDR3 protein: CSVETGTSDWIRGPNEQFF. The CDR3 DNA is TGCAGCGTTGAAACGGGGACTAGCGACTGGATACGGGGGCCGAATGAGCAGTTCTTC.

V is TRBV4-1 and J is TRBJ2-1, with a weak D call TRBD2 (6 bases). The CDR3 loop spans 16 amino acids. The V gene's germline CDR1 is MGHRA and CDR2 YSYEKL. V lost 1 base, J lost 3 bases, and 13 bases lay in between. CDR3 in DNA: TGCGCCAGCAGCCAAGCGGAGGGGCCCGTCTACAATGAGCAGTTCTTC. It translates to CASSQAEGPVYNEQFF.

The V and J genes are TRBV12-3 or TRBV12-4 and TRBJ2-2, with TRBD1 as a possible D gene (6 bases). The CDR3 has 13 residues. V was shortened by 6 bases and J by 5 bases, with 10 bases between the two germline ends. The CDR3 DNA is TGTGCCAGCAGCCTGAGGGGGACCGGGGAGCTGTTTTTT. Its protein is CASSLRGTGELFF.

On this clone: Different DNA sequences within this sample yield the same CDR3. The CDR3 DNA is TGTGCCAGCAGCTTTAGCGGACCCTACGAGCAGTACTTC. Its protein is CASSFSGPYEQYF. The chain joins TRBV7-8 to TRBJ2-7; D perhaps matches TRBD2 (6 bases). V was cut by 3 bases and J by 2 bases, with 8 bases left in between. The CDR3 spans 13 residues. Per the germline V gene, CDR1 is SGHVS and CDR2 is FQNEAQ.

The rearrangement joins TRBV2 to TRBJ2-7, with D possibly being TRBD2 (6 bases). This CDR3 is built from 16 residues. Per the germline V gene, CDR1 is SNHLY and CDR2 is FYNNEI. V lost 8 bases to trimming and J lost 0 bases, with 20 bases between them. The CDR3 region has the DNA TGTGCCAGCTTAAGAGTAACGGGAGCCGGCTCCTACGAGCAGTACTTC. Its protein product is CASLRVTGAGSYEQYF.

This chain connects TRBV2 to TRBJ2-3; TRBD2 agrees at 11 bases. V lost 4 bases, J lost 6 bases, and 6 bases stayed unmatched. CDR3 length equals 15 residues. Germline V gene sequence: CDR1 SNHLY, CDR2 FYNNEI. The chain's CDR3 is CASSVAGGPADTQYF. In DNA, the CDR3 is TGTGCCAGCAGTGTAGCGGGAGGGCCAGCGGATACGCAGTATTTT.

The chain employs TRBV7-9 and TRBJ2-1, with unresolved D. V lost 1 base, J lost 6 bases, and 10 bases lay in between. The CDR3 length is 14 residues. CDR1 is SEHNR, CDR2 FQNEAQ, per germline (reference sequence). The CDR3 nucleotides read TGTGCCAGCAGCTTAGAAATAATTCCCAATGAGCAGTTCTTC. It translates to CASSLEIIPNEQFF.

The V and J genes are TRBV18 and TRBJ2-5, with 10 positions matching TRBD1. This CDR3 has 15 residues. Germline V lookup: CDR1 KGHSH, CDR2 LQKENI. The V gene end was trimmed by 3 bases and the J gene end by 7 bases; junction bases not matched to a gene: 8. CDR3 region: CASSPAGTGAGTQYF. The CDR3 bases are TGTGCCAGCTCACCGGCCGGGACAGGGGCAGGGACCCAGTACTTC.

The chain combines TRBV11-3 with TRBJ2-3; the D gene is possibly TRBD2 (6 bases). The germline V and J ends were trimmed by 3 bases and 3 bases, with 13 bases remaining between them. This CDR3 is 15 amino acids long. CDR1 is SGHNT and CDR2 is YENEEA in the germline V gene. The CDR3 reads CASSLRAGPTDTQYF. The CDR3 DNA reads TGTGCCAGCAGCTTGAGGGCGGGACCAACAGATACGCAGTATTTT.

The chain links TRBV6-5 to TRBJ2-1, with D possibly matching TRBD2 (7 bases). The CDR3 is 15 amino acids. Per the germline V gene, CDR1 is MNHEY and CDR2 is SVGAGI. V lost 2 bases to trimming and J lost 10 bases, with 18 bases between them. Written as DNA, the CDR3 is TGTGCCAGCAGTTACATGAGGGGGGGCCAAGTAGAGCAGTTCTTC. Its protein product is CASSYMRGGQVEQFF.

This clone has a single count. The gene calls are TRBV7-2 and TRBJ1-3; D possibly corresponds to TRBD1 (6 bases). Between the trimmed V and J ends, which lost 1 base and 8 bases, there was a span of 15 bases. Germline V gene lookup returns CDR1 SGHTA and CDR2 FQGNSA. This CDR3 comprises 15 residues. The CDR3 loop reads CASSLGLQGGDTIYF. The CDR3 nucleotides read TGTGCCAGCAGCTTAGGACTACAGGGAGGGGACACCATATATTTT. The complete variable domain, with remaining parts taken from reference TRBV7-2 and TRBJ1-3, reads GAGVSQSPSNKVTEKGKDVELRCDPISGHTALYWYRQSLGQGLEFLIYFQGNSAPDKSGLPSDRFSAERTGGSVSTLTIQRTQQEDSAVYLCASSLGLQGGDTIYFGEGSWLTVV.

The chain is built from TRBV19 and TRBJ1-6; the match to TRBD1 covers 8 bases. V was clipped by 3 bases and J by 7 bases; unmatched bases: 2. This CDR3 contains 14 residues. CDR1 LNHDA and CDR2 SQIVND come from the germline V gene (reference sequence). The CDR3, as DNA: TGTGCCAGTAGTATCAGGACAGGGAATTCACCCCTCCACTTT. It codes for CASSIRTGNSPLHF.

CDR3 loop: CASSQTGGAFNYGYTF. In DNA, the CDR3 is TGCGCCAGCAGCCAGACGGGGGGGGCTTTTAACTATGGCTACACCTTC. The chain has TRBV4-3 and TRBJ1-2; the D gene is possibly TRBD1 (6 bases). Between the trimmed V and J ends, which lost 3 bases and 1 base, there was a span of 15 bases. Germline values: CDR1 LGHNA, CDR2 YSLEER. This CDR3 contains 16 residues.

V is TRBV27 and J is TRBJ1-2, with D perhaps TRBD1 (5 bases). This CDR3 is built from 12 residues. V lost 2 bases and J 8 bases, leaving 9 bases between the germline ends. Germline CDR1 MNHEY, CDR2 SMNVEV (reference sequence). The CDR3 is CASSLGGGGYTF. The CDR3 nucleotides read TGTGCCAGCAGTTTAGGCGGGGGGGGCTACACCTTC.